This T cell receptor beta chain comes out of a study of human T cells and chemical hapten exposure. Background on the study: Investigators sensitized about 2 cm by about 2 cm of upper inner arm skin with 2% DPC. While the roughly 25-week study was under way, patients received diphenylcyclopropenone on the scalp every week.

The time point denotes: pre-sensitization, week 0. Treatment reported: therapeutic diphenylcyclopropenone sensitization with weekly scalp DPC. Donors, patients with alopecia ranging from 18 to 70 years old and judged suitable for DPC, provided samples. Germline lookup yields CDR1 SGHDN and CDR2 FVKESK. The CDR3 totals 16 residues. The trim removed 1 base at V and 7 bases at J, leaving 5 bases unmatched. This clonotype was observed a handful of times. The library tagged individual cDNA molecules with unique molecular identifiers. TCRdb analysed the RACE reads with MiXCR anew, one entry per CDR3 protein. In the table there are approximately 79,000 distinct CDR3 sequences, 6.5% to 10% of which are singletons.

Specimen: whole blood, collected in connection with sensitization to the hapten diphenylcyclopropenone (DPC). The receptor was isolated from a man aged 35-49 years with alopecia areata. Some clones in this sample may be carry-over from other donors' samples. The V gene is TRBV14, the J gene TRBJ2-1, with 12 bases that match TRBD2. The DNA for the CDR3 is TGTGCCAGCAGCCAAGTGGTAGGACTAGCGGGGAATGAGCAGTTCTTC. Protein: CASSQVVGLAGNEQFF.